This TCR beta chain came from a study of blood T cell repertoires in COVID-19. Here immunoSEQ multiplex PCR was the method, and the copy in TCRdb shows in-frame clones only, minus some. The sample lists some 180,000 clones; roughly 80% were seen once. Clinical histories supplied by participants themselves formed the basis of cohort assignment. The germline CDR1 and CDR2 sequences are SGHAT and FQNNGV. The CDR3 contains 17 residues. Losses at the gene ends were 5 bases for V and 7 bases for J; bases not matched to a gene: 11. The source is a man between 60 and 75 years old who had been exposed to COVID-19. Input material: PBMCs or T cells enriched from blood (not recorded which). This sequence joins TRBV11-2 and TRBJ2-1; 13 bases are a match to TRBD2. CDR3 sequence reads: CASSPRTSGSGWNEQFF. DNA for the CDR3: TGTGCCAGCAGCCCTCGGACTAGCGGGAGTGGGTGGAATGAGCAGTTCTTC.